Below are 16 T cell receptor beta chains sequenced from a single sample in a study of blood T cell repertoires in COVID-19. Sequencing used immunoSEQ multiplex PCR; TCRdb keeps in-frame clones, though not all of them. The sample lists roughly 300,000 clones, 88% occurring once. The sequencing input was peripheral blood. The receptors here all came from a man younger than 35 with active or convalescent COVID-19.

In DNA form, the CDR3 reads TGTGCCAGCTCCCCGGACTCTACAGGGGGTAATGGCTACACCTTC. Translated, it gives CASSPDSTGGNGYTF. The rearrangement uses TRBV18 and TRBJ1-2; TRBD1 aligns across 8 bases. V dropped 6 bases and J dropped 6; count of bases not matched to a gene: 12. Germline V gene data show CDR1 as KGHSH and CDR2 as LQKENI. The CDR3 contains 15 residues.

The genes are TRBV7-8 and TRBJ2-1; TRBD2 matches 14 bases. After removal of 5 bases from V and 5 bases from J, the junction contained 8 bases not matched to a gene. The length of the CDR3 is 17 residues. Germline V gene sequence: CDR1 SGHVS, CDR2 FQNEAQ. The CDR3 here is CASSLRLAGGPDNEQFF. In nucleotides, the CDR3 is TGTGCCAGCAGCCTCAGACTAGCGGGGGGGCCAGACAATGAGCAGTTCTTC.

This chain joins TRBV6-4 and TRBJ2-3; TRBD2 agrees at 9 bases. Germline CDR1 MRHNA, CDR2 SNTAGT. CDR3 length: 15 amino acids. The V and J ends lost 2 bases and 4 bases, in that order; junction bases with no gene match: 4. The CDR3 bases are TGTGCCAGCAGTGACAGGGCGGGAGGGCCAGATACGCAGTATTTT. Its translation: CASSDRAGGPDTQYF.

The rearrangement joins TRBV2 to TRBJ2-1, with D tentatively TRBD2 (6 bases). The V end lost 6 bases, the J end lost 1 base, and 13 bases lay between the germline ends. The germline gives CDR1 SNHLY, CDR2 FYNNEI. CDR3 length: 15 amino acids. The CDR3 is CASRRGTASYNEQFF. The CDR3 nucleotides are TGTGCCAGCAGGCGGGGTACAGCGTCCTACAATGAGCAGTTCTTC.

The chain is built from TRBV27 and TRBJ2-4, with 10 positions matching TRBD1. Looked up from germline, CDR1 is MNHEY and CDR2 is SMNVEV (reference sequence). CDR3 size: 22 residues. Trimming took 3 bases from V and 0 from J; bases not matched to a gene: 20. DNA of the CDR3: TGTGCCAGCAGTTTCCAGTCCCCCGGGACAGGGGAGGTTGAAGGAGCCAAAAACATTCAGTACTTC. Encoded protein: CASSFQSPGTGEVEGAKNIQYF.

V usage is TRBV7-2 and J usage is TRBJ1-2; D is unresolved. CDR3 size: 13 residues. Germline V gene lookup returns CDR1 SGHTA and CDR2 FQGNSA. The germline V and J ends were trimmed by 3 bases and 3 bases, with 8 bases remaining between them. CDR3 sequence reads: CASSLNRDYGYTF. CDR3 nucleotide sequence: TGTGCCAGCAGCTTGAACAGAGACTATGGCTACACCTTC.

Written as DNA, the CDR3 is TGTGCCAGCAGTGAATACACAGGTCACTCAGATACGCAGTATTTT. Encoded protein: CASSEYTGHSDTQYF. V is TRBV6-1 and J is TRBJ2-3, with a tentative D call TRBD1 (5 bases). Between the trimmed V and J ends, which lost 2 bases and 4 bases, there was a span of 13 bases. This CDR3 comprises 15 residues. CDR1 is MNHNS, CDR2 SASEGT, per germline.

The chain is built from TRBV7-8 and TRBJ1-2; D not resolved. Deletions cut 4 bases from V and 4 bases from J, with 7 bases between. CDR1 is SGHVS, CDR2 FQNEAQ, per germline. The CDR3 runs 12 residues. The CDR3 region has the DNA TGTGCCAGCAGCTCCAGACTCTATGGCTACACCTTC. As protein: CASSSRLYGYTF.

The genes are TRBV9 and TRBJ1-1; D is unclear. The CDR3 runs to 14 residues. The V end was cut by 0 bases, the J end by 3 bases, with 9 bases between. Germline assignment: CDR1 SGDLS and CDR2 YYNGEE. CDR3 sequence reads: CASSVAKGDTEAFF. The CDR3 DNA reads as TGTGCCAGCAGCGTAGCGAAGGGAGACACTGAAGCTTTCTTT.

V and J are TRBV2 and TRBJ2-3; 7 nucleotides line up with TRBD1. CDR3 length: 15 residues. Germline CDR1 is SNHLY and CDR2 is FYNNEI. The ends lost 6 bases at V and 2 bases at J; junction bases unmatched: 8. The CDR3 nucleotides read TGTGCCAGCAGGCACCAGGGACAGAACACAGATACGCAGTATTTT. Translation gives CASRHQGQNTDTQYF.

V usage is TRBV7-2 and J usage is TRBJ1-2, with unresolved D. Per the germline V gene, CDR1 is SGHTA and CDR2 is FQGNSA. CDR3 length: 15 amino acids. Trimming took off 5 bases at V and 2 bases at J, with 15 bases between the two ends. The CDR3 nucleotides are TGTGCCAGCAGCCCACTCGGTGGTATAAACTATGGCTACACCTTC. Translated, it gives CASSPLGGINYGYTF. The complete variable domain, with remaining parts taken from reference TRBV7-2 and TRBJ1-2, reads GAGVSQSPSNKVTEKGKDVELRCDPISGHTALYWYRQSLGQGLEFLIYFQGNSAPDKSGLPSDRFSAERTGGSVSTLTIQRTQQEDSAVYLCASSPLGGINYGYTFGSGTRLTVV.

The rearrangement uses TRBV9 and TRBJ2-2; 8 nucleotides align to TRBD2. This CDR3 is 17 amino acids long. The V segment lost 0 bases and the J segment 4 bases; nucleotides outside the gene matches: 8. The germline CDR1 and CDR2 sequences are SGDLS and YYNGEE. CDR3 DNA: TGTGCCAGCAGCGTAGTCGCCGGGACTAGGGGCACCGGGGAGCTGTTTTTT. The encoded protein is CASSVVAGTRGTGELFF.

The chain carries TRBV6-5 and TRBJ2-7, with D unresolved. This CDR3 spans 13 amino acids. Trimming took off 5 bases at V and 4 bases at J, with 12 bases between the two ends. Germline V gives CDR1 MNHEY, CDR2 SVGAGI. This CDR3 reads CASSPNDLYEQYF. The CDR3 DNA sequence: TGTGCCAGCAGTCCCAACGACTTATACGAGCAGTACTTC.

The chain carries TRBV27 and TRBJ2-1; tentatively, D is TRBD2 (6 bases). Germline V gives CDR1 MNHEY, CDR2 SMNVEV (reference sequence). Trimming removed 6 bases at V and 7 bases at J, with 13 bases between. CDR3 length equals 13 residues. In DNA, the CDR3 is TGTGCCAGCAGCACTGGGGGGTCTAATGAGCAGTTCTTC. This encodes CASSTGGSNEQFF.

The CDR3 region has the DNA TGCGCCAGCAGCCTCTCCGAGGCAGGGCTTCTTGGCAAAAACATTCAGTACTTC. This sequence encodes CASSLSEAGLLGKNIQYF. The chain links TRBV5-1 to TRBJ2-4, with D possibly TRBD1 on 5 matching bases. The CDR3 spans 18 residues. V lost 4 bases and J lost 3, with 23 bases in between. Germline assignment: CDR1 SGHRS and CDR2 YFSETQ.

V is TRBV9 and J is TRBJ1-6; weak D call: TRBD1 (6 bases). The CDR3 length is 14 residues. Trimming took 3 bases from V and 7 from J, leaving 11 bases between them. Per the germline V gene, CDR1 is SGDLS and CDR2 is YYNGEE. The CDR3 here is CASSAWTENSPLHF. CDR3 nucleotides: TGTGCCAGCAGCGCCTGGACAGAGAATTCACCCCTCCACTTT.